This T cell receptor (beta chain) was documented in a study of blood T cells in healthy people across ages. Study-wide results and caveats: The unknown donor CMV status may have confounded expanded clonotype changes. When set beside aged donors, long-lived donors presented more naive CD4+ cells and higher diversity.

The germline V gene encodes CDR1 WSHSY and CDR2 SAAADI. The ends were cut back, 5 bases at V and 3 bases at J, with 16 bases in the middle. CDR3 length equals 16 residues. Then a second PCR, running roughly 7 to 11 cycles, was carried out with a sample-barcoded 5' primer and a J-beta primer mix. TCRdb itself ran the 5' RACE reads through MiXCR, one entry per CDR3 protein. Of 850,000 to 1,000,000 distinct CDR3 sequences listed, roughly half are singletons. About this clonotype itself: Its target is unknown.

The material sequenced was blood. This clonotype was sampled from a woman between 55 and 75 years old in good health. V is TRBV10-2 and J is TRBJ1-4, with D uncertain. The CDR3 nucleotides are TGCGCCAGCAGTCAGCGACGTCTCGGGGCTAATGAAAAACTGTTTTTT. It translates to CASSQRRLGANEKLFF.